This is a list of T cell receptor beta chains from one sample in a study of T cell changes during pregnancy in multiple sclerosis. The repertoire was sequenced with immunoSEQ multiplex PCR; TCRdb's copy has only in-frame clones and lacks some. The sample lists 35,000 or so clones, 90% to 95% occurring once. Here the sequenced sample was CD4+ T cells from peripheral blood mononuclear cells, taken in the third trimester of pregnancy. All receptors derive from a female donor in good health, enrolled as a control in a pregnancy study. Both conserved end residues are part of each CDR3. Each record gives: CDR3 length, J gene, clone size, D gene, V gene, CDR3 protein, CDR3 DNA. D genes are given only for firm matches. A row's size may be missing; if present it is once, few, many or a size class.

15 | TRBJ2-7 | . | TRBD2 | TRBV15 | CATSRAGQGGYEQYF | TGTGCCACCAGCAGAGCAGGCCAGGGAGGGTACGAGCAGTACTTC
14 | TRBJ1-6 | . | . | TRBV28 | CATLGELYNSPLHF | TGTGCCACCCTCGGGGAACTCTATAATTCACCCCTCCACTTT
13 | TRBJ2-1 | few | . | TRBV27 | CASRTKSYNEQFF | TGTGCCAGCAGGACAAAATCCTACAATGAGCAGTTCTTC
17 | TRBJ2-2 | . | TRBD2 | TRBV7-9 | CASPGLAGRSGAGELFF | TGTGCCAGCCCGGGACTAGCGGGGCGCAGCGGCGCCGGGGAGCTGTTTTTT
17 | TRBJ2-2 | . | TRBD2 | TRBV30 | CAWKNGTSGKVTGELFF | TGTGCCTGGAAGAACGGGACTAGCGGGAAGGTCACCGGGGAGCTGTTTTTT
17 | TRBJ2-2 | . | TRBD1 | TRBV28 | CASSLQPGQGNFGELFF | TGTGCCAGCAGTTTGCAGCCGGGACAGGGGAATTTCGGGGAGCTGTTTTTT
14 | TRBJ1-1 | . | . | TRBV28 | CASSWGGPNTEAFF | TGTGCCAGCAGTTGGGGAGGACCAAACACTGAAGCTTTCTTT
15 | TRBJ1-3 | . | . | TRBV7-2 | CASSLMGANGNTIYF | TGTGCCAGCAGCTTAATGGGGGCGAACGGAAACACCATATATTTT
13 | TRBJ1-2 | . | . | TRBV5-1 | CASSSTGTYGYTF | TGTGCCAGCAGCTCCACAGGGACCTATGGCTACACCTTC
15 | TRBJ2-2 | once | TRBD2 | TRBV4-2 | CASSLPTSDTGELFF | TGTGCCAGCAGCCTACCCACTAGCGACACCGGGGAGCTGTTTTTT
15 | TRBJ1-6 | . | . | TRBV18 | CASSPVGGDDSPLHF | TGTGCCAGCTCACCAGTTGGCGGGGACGATTCACCCCTCCACTTT
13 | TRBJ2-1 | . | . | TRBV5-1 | CASSLVGGNEQFF | TGCGCCAGCAGCTTGGTTGGAGGGAATGAGCAGTTCTTC
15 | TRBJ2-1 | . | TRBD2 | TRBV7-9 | CASSLRAGVRNEQFF | TGTGCCAGCAGCTTACGCGCGGGAGTCAGGAATGAGCAGTTCTTC
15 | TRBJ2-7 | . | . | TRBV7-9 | CASSLIGDGGTEQYF | TGTGCCAGCAGCTTAATAGGGGATGGGGGCACCGAGCAGTACTTC
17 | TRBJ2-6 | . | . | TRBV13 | CASSLVRGSSGANVLTF | TGTGCCAGCAGCTTAGTCAGGGGAAGCTCTGGGGCCAACGTCCTGACTTTC
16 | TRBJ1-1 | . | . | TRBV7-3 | CASSLTGTRGNTEAFF | TGTGCCAGCAGCTTAACCGGGACAAGGGGGAACACTGAAGCTTTCTTT
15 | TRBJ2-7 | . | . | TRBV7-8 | CASRLSEASSYEQYF | TGTGCCAGCAGACTTAGTGAGGCCAGCTCCTACGAGCAGTACTTC
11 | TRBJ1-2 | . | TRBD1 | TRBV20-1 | CSPRGLGGYTF | TGCAGCCCCAGGGGGCTCGGTGGCTACACCTTC
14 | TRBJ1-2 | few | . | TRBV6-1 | CASRGPFRVYGYTF | TGTGCCAGCAGGGGGCCCTTTAGAGTCTATGGCTACACCTTC
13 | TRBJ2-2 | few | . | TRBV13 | CASSPAFTGELFF | TGTGCCAGCAGCCCAGCGTTCACCGGGGAGCTGTTTTTT
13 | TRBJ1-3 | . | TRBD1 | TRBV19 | CASSRDSRNTIYF | TGTGCCAGTAGCCGGGACAGCCGAAACACCATATATTTT
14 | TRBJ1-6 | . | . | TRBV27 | CASSFLRDNSPLHF | TGTGCCAGCAGTTTCCTCAGGGATAATTCACCCCTCCACTTT
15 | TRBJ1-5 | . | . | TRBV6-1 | CASSEVGVANQPQHF | TGTGCCAGCAGTGAAGTAGGAGTTGCGAATCAGCCCCAGCATTTT
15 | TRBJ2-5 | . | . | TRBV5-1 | CASSLGGGIGETQYF | TGCGCCAGCAGCTTGGGTGGGGGCATAGGCGAGACCCAGTACTTC
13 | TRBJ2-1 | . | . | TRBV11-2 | CASSLDQRDEQFF | TGTGCCAGCAGCTTAGACCAGAGGGATGAGCAGTTCTTC
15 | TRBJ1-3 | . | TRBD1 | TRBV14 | CASSLFDRAGNTIYF | TGTGCCAGCAGCCTCTTTGACAGGGCTGGAAACACCATATATTTT
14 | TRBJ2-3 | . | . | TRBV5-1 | CASSLDQGGDTQYF | TGCGCCAGCAGCTTGGATCAGGGCGGAGATACGCAGTATTTT
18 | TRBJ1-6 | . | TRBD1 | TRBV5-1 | CASSLGDRGSIRDSPLHF | TGCGCCAGCAGCTTGGGTGACAGGGGATCTATCCGAGATTCACCCCTCCACTTT
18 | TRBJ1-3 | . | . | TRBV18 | CASSPIRETHSSGNTIYF | TGTGCCAGCTCACCAATCCGCGAGACACACAGCTCTGGAAACACCATATATTTT
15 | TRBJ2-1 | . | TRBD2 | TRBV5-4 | CASSLRLAASNEQFF | TGTGCCAGCAGCCTCCGACTAGCGGCCTCTAATGAGCAGTTCTTC
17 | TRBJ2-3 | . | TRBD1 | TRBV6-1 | CASSETPWDRSTDTQYF | TGTGCCAGCAGTGAAACCCCATGGGACAGGAGCACAGATACGCAGTATTTT
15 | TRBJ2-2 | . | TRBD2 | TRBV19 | CASGAGGSLTGELFF | TGTGCCAGTGGAGCCGGGGGGTCATTGACCGGGGAGCTGTTTTTT
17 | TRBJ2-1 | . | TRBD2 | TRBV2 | CASSEAGLAGIYNEQFF | TGTGCCAGCAGTGAAGCGGGGCTAGCGGGAATTTACAATGAGCAGTTCTTC
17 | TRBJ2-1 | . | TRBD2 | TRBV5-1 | CASSSGLAGGPGNEQFF | TGCGCCAGCAGCTCGGGACTAGCGGGGGGGCCGGGCAATGAGCAGTTCTTC
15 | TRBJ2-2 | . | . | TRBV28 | CASLVRAPYTGELFF | TGTGCCAGCCTTGTGCGGGCGCCCTACACCGGGGAGCTGTTTTTT
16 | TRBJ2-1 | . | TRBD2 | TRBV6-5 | CASSSVPTSGANEQFF | TGTGCCAGCAGTTCGGTTCCGACTAGCGGGGCCAATGAGCAGTTCTTC
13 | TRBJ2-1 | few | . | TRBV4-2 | CASSPRRDNEQFF | TGTGCCAGCAGCCCTAGGAGAGACAATGAGCAGTTCTTC
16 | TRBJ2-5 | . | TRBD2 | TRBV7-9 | CASSLVGLAGEETQYF | TGTGCCAGCAGCTTAGTGGGCCTAGCGGGGGAAGAGACCCAGTACTTC
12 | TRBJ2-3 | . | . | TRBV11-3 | CASSSRADTQYF | TGTGCCAGCAGTTCTAGAGCAGATACGCAGTATTTT
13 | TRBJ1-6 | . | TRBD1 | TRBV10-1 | CASSPRQGSPLHF | TGCGCCAGCAGTCCCCGACAGGGTTCACCCCTCCACTTT
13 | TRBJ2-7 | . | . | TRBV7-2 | CASSLPQGYEQYF | TGTGCCAGCAGCTTACCCCAGGGCTACGAGCAGTACTTC
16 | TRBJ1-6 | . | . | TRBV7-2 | CASSLDPRTVNSPLHF | TGTGCCAGCAGCTTAGATCCGAGGACAGTAAATTCACCCCTCCACTTT
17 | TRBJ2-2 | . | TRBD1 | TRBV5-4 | CASSSGHRGRRTGELFF | TGTGCCAGCAGCTCAGGCCACAGGGGGCGGCGGACCGGGGAGCTGTTTTTT
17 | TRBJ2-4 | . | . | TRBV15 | CATSRDRGLIAKNIQYF | TGTGCCACCAGCAGAGATAGGGGTCTAATAGCCAAAAACATTCAGTACTTC
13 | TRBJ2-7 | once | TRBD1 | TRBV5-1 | CASSFRGQDEQYF | TGCGCCAGCAGCTTCAGGGGGCAAGACGAGCAGTACTTC
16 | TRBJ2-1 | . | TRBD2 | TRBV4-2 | CASSQVTSGSYNEQFF | TGTGCCAGCAGCCAAGTCACTAGCGGGAGCTACAATGAGCAGTTCTTC
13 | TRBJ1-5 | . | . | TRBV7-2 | CASSLTAGQPQHF | TGTGCCAGCAGCCTAACAGCAGGTCAGCCCCAGCATTTT
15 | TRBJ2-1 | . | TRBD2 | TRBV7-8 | CASSLRREVNNEQFF | TGTGCCAGCAGCTTACGGCGGGAGGTCAACAATGAGCAGTTCTTC
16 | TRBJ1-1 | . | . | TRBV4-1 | CASSQDAGIMNTEAFF | TGCGCCAGCAGCCAAGATGCAGGGATAATGAACACTGAAGCTTTCTTT
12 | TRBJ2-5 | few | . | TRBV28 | CASVRGEKTQYF | TGTGCCAGCGTGAGAGGAGAGAAGACCCAGTACTTC
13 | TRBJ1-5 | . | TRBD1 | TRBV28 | CASSLEGQQPQHF | TGTGCCAGCAGTTTGGAGGGACAGCAGCCCCAGCATTTT
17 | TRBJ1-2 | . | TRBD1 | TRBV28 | CASSSRDRGRQGYGYTF | TGTGCCAGCAGTTCCCGGGACAGGGGAAGGCAAGGCTATGGCTACACCTTC
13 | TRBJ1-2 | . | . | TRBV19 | CASSPDGLYGYTF | TGTGCCAGTAGCCCGGACGGACTCTATGGCTACACCTTC
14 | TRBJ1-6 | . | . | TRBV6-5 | CASRGGDYNSPLHF | TGTGCCAGCAGGGGAGGGGATTATAATTCACCCCTCCACTTT
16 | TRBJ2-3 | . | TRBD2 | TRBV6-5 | CASSYSGLAGTDTQYF | TGTGCCAGCAGTTACTCAGGGCTAGCGGGGACAGATACGCAGTATTTT
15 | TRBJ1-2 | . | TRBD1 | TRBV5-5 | CASSLLANRGYGYTF | TGTGCCAGCAGCTTACTCGCGAACAGGGGTTATGGCTACACCTTC
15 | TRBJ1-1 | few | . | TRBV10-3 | CAISESGGKVAEAFF | TGTGCCATCAGTGAGTCGGGGGGGAAGGTAGCTGAAGCTTTCTTT